This TCR beta chain was observed in a study of T cells in Graves' hyperthyroidism and ophthalmopathy. Germline V lookup: CDR1 LNHDA, CDR2 SQIVND (reference sequence). The CDR3 runs to 17 residues. Deletions cut 3 bases from V and 3 bases from J, with 20 bases between. Graves' hyperthyroidism was deemed stable absent ophthalmopathy progression within 18 months. RNA transcripts served as the template for amplifying TCR beta CDR3 regions. HTBI primers drove first-round RT-PCR of the TCR CDR3. TCRdb fed the multiplex PCR reads into MiXCR, producing one record per CDR3 protein. Of 750,000 to 900,000 distinct CDR3 sequences listed, 38% are singletons. Concerning this clonotype: Its specificity is unknown.

Study-level findings and limits: Most thyroid clonotypes that were expanded above 0.001 also turned up in blood.

Sequencing was carried out using blood. The rearrangement links TRBV19 to TRBJ1-1, with D possibly matching TRBD1 (5 bases). This receptor was obtained from a man between 18 and 29 years old with Graves' hyperthyroidism. CDR3 residues: CASSMWDELRRDTEAFF. The CDR3, as DNA: TGTGCCAGTAGTATGTGGGACGAATTGCGCCGGGACACTGAAGCTTTCTTT. The whole variable domain, remainder taken from reference TRBV19 and TRBJ1-1, is DGGITQSPKYLFRKEGQNVTLSCEQNLNHDAMYWYRQDPGQGLRLIYYSQIVNDFQKGDIAEGYSVSREKKESFPLTVTSAQKNPTAFYLCASSMWDELRRDTEAFFGQGTRLTVV.